The text below deals with one T cell receptor beta chain. Trimming removed 0 bases at V and 0 bases at J, with 10 bases between. The CDR3 has 16 amino acids. The germline CDR1 and CDR2 sequences are LGHNA and YNFKEQ. The sample originates from a study of blood T cell repertoires in COVID-19. Looking at the study overall: Sources were T cells, B-cell-depleted T cells, or PBMCs; the material itself was cDNA or gDNA.

The data were produced by immunoSEQ multiplex PCR, yet TCRdb's version contains in-frame clones alone and is incomplete. This sample has 150,000 to 200,000 clones, with roughly nine tenths found just once. This chain links TRBV4-2 with TRBJ2-3, with D tentatively TRBD2 (5 bases). What was sequenced was peripheral blood. This TCR came from a man aged 18 to 30 with acute or convalescent COVID-19. The CDR3 bases are TGTGCCAGCAGCCAAGATCTTGCGGGCAGCACAGATACGCAGTATTTT. This gives the protein CASSQDLAGSTDTQYF.